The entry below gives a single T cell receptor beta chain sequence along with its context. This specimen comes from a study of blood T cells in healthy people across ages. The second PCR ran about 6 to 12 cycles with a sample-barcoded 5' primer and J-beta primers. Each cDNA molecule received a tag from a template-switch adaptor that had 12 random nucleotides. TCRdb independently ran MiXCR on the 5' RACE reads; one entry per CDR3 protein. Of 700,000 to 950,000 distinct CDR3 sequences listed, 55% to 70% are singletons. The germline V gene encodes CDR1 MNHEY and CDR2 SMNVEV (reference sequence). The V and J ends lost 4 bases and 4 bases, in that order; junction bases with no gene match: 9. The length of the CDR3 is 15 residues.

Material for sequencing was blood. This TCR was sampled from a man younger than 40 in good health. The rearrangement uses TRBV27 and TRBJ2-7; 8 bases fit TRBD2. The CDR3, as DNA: TGTGCCAGCAGTTCCCGGGGGGGCCTAGGGTACGAGCAGTACTTC. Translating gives CASSSRGGLGYEQYF.